This T cell receptor beta chain was profiled in a study of technical replicates of blood from several donors. This CDR3 has 12 amino acids. V was trimmed by 3 bases and J by 2 bases, leaving 2 bases between them. In germline, CDR1 is SNHLY, CDR2 FYNNEI. This table comes from immunoSEQ multiplex PCR, and its TCRdb copy is limited to in-frame clones, with some not included. The sample includes about 93,000 clones, approximately 95% of them seen just once. The chain combines TRBV2 with TRBJ1-5; D is unresolved. The specimen was T cells isolated from PBMCs. The clonotype comes from a human donor in good health. The CDR3 nucleotides read TGTGCCAGCAGTGACGGCAATCAGCCCCAGCATTTT. Encoded protein: CASSDGNQPQHF.